This entry concerns a single T cell receptor beta chain. This sample stems from a study of T-cell reconstitution after alpha-beta-depleted transplantation in children. Unique molecular identifiers were used in preparing the TCRbeta library. TCRdb reanalysed the PCR reads using MiXCR and keeps one entry per CDR3 protein. The table includes some 830,000 distinct CDR3 sequences, 15% to 20% detected once. This CDR3 spans 12 amino acids. Germline values: CDR1 MNHNY, CDR2 SVGAGI (reference sequence). J was trimmed by 7 bases and V by 7 bases; bases with no gene match: 4. The chain uses TRBV6-6 and TRBJ2-7, with 10 bases that match TRBD1. This TCR came from a male patient aged 10 to 17 who had a stem cell transplant for acute lymphoblastic leukemia, so the T cells may come from the graft donor. The sample here was PBMCs, mostly from graft donor cells, taken 360 days after TCRalphabeta/CD19-depleted stem cell transplant. CDR3 DNA: TGTGCCAGCAAAACGGGACAGGGGGAGCAGTACTTC. This gives the protein CASKTGQGEQYF.